The T cell receptor beta chain described here comes from a study of shared clonotypes between healthy human individuals. The study's findings and limits: Clonotype sharing among donors was expected to depend on sequencing depth. Some clonotypes were shared by all four sorted-subset donors, while others were not shared. The non-shared ones had lower generation probabilities than the shared ones.

V was clipped by 2 bases and J by 2 bases, with 6 bases between them. Germline V gives CDR1 SEHNR, CDR2 FQNEAQ (reference sequence). The CDR3 totals 13 residues. With respect to this clone: The antigen is not known.

Investigators spread the genomic DNA of each subset evenly over several immunoSEQ plates. The data were produced by immunoSEQ multiplex PCR, yet TCRdb's version contains in-frame clones alone and is incomplete. The sample holds about 2.4 million clones, just over 90% seen once. Source material: naive CD4+ T cells sorted from blood. Noted subset: CD45RA+ positively selected. This chain connects TRBV7-9 to TRBJ2-5; D unclear. The TCR originated in a man aged 18-30 years in good health. The CDR3 sequence is CASSLNRQETQYF. The CDR3 DNA reads as TGTGCCAGCAGCTTAAACAGACAAGAGACCCAGTACTTC.